The sequence of this T cell receptor beta chain was determined in a study of human CD4 T cells and Enterobacteriaceae. Whole-study findings and limits: Broadly cross-reactive clonotypes: about 60% of the 19 ranked in the top 5%.

With respect to this clone: Antigen specificity is unknown.

Sorting took every CD4+ cell except CD45RA+CCR7+CD95- naive cells, reaching over 98% purity. This CDR3 has 14 amino acids. V lost 3 bases to trimming and J lost 2 bases; unmatched junction nucleotides: 4. CDR1 SGDLS and CDR2 YYNGEE come from the germline V gene. The table came from immunoSEQ multiplex PCR; TCRdb's copy has only in-frame clones and leaves some out. The table records under 35,000 clones, approximately 80% of them present only once. Material: memory CD4+ T cells from blood. The chain recombines TRBV9 with TRBJ1-2, with TRBD1 identical over 7 bases. The sequence derives from a human donor in good health. The CDR3 DNA reads TGTGCCAGCAGCGAGGGGACAGTCAACTATGGCTACACCTTC. Its protein product is CASSEGTVNYGYTF.